This passage covers 17 T cell receptor beta chains from one sample sequenced in a study of early T cells in non-severe SARS-CoV-2 infection. Each CDR3 protein is one row after TCRdb ran MiXCR on the 5' RACE reads. The sample includes 55,000 to 75,000 distinct CDR3 sequences, 12% of them seen just once. Input material: whole blood. The receptor source for this set is an adult who was a healthcare worker with PCR-confirmed SARS-CoV-2 infection or an uninfected control (not recorded which).

By frequency in the sample, this clonotype is medium-sized. This chain connects TRBV29-1 to TRBJ1-1; D not certain. The length of the CDR3 is 11 residues. The germline CDR1 and CDR2 sequences are SQVTM and ANQGSEA. V was shortened by 6 bases and J by 6 bases, with 11 bases between the two germline ends. CDR3 residues: CSVDPGSEAFF. For the CDR3, the DNA is TGCAGCGTCGATCCTGGCTCTGAAGCTTTCTTT.

The chain links TRBV5-1 to TRBJ2-6, with D maybe TRBD1 (7 bases). V lost 4 bases to trimming and J lost 0 bases, with 14 bases between them. Germline loops: CDR1 SGHRS, CDR2 YFSETQ. The length of the CDR3 is 17 residues. Here the CDR3 reads CASSAGTALSGANVLTF. CDR3 in DNA: TGCGCCAGCAGCGCGGGGACAGCACTCTCTGGGGCCAACGTCCTGACTTTC.

In this sample, this clonotype turned up many times. The chain links TRBV6-1 to TRBJ2-1; 10 positions match TRBD2. This CDR3 is built from 19 residues. Per germline, CDR1 MNHNS and CDR2 SASEGT. The V segment lost 4 bases and the J segment 0 bases; nucleotides outside the gene matches: 12. CDR3 DNA: TGTGCCAGCAGTGCATCCCTAGCGGGGGCCCTTAGCTCCTACAATGAGCAGTTCTTC. Residues: CASSASLAGALSSYNEQFF.

This rearrangement joins TRBV18 to TRBJ1-1, with a tentative D call TRBD1 (5 bases). CDR3 length equals 13 residues. V was trimmed by 4 bases and J by 1 base, leaving 7 bases between them. Per germline, CDR1 KGHSH and CDR2 LQKENI. CDR3 bases: TGTGCCAGCTCACGGAGGGGGAACACTGAAGCTTTCTTT. Protein: CASSRRGNTEAFF.

The chain has TRBV30 and TRBJ2-2; D gene ambiguous. The CDR3 sequence is 13 residues long. Between the trimmed V and J ends, which lost 4 bases and 5 bases, there was a span of 11 bases. Per the germline V gene, CDR1 is GTSNPN and CDR2 is SVGIG (reference sequence). The CDR3 region is CAWTSLSTGELFF. The CDR3 nucleotides are TGTGCCTGGACTAGTTTGAGTACCGGGGAGCTGTTTTTT.

This clonotype was found many times. The chain combines TRBV18 with TRBJ2-3; D unclear. CDR1 is KGHSH and CDR2 is LQKENI in the germline V gene. Between the trimmed V and J ends, which lost 3 bases and 2 bases, there was a span of 12 bases. This CDR3 is built from 15 residues. CDR3 nucleotides: TGTGCCAGCTCACCTGGTTTAGGAAACACAGATACGCAGTATTTT. It codes for CASSPGLGNTDTQYF.

At least ten counts were recorded for this clonotype. The chain combines TRBV11-3 with TRBJ2-3; possibly TRBD2 for D (6 bases). The V gene lost 5 bases and the J gene lost 2 bases, with 8 bases spanning the gap. The CDR3 runs to 13 residues. Germline V lookup: CDR1 SGHNT, CDR2 YENEEA. The CDR3 bases are TGTGCCAGCAGCCGGGACTCCACAGATACGCAGTATTTT. Its protein product is CASSRDSTDTQYF.

This clonotype was seen more than once but under ten times. This chain connects TRBV12-3 or TRBV12-4 to TRBJ1-1; 10 bases agree with TRBD1. There are 14 residues in the CDR3. V trimming: 7 bases; J trimming: 2 bases; junction bases outside the gene matches: 4. The CDR3 sequence: CASTRTGGNTEAFF. As DNA, the CDR3 is TGTGCCAGCACCCGGACAGGGGGAAACACTGAAGCTTTCTTT.

This clonotype was detected ten times or more. This chain links TRBV7-9 with TRBJ2-1; 7 nucleotides match TRBD1. With 5 bases clipped from V and 4 bases from J, the junction kept 5 bases outside the gene matches. Germline V gives CDR1 SEHNR, CDR2 FQNEAQ (reference sequence). The CDR3 runs 14 residues. This chain's CDR3 is CASSPRTGYNEQFF. CDR3 in DNA: TGTGCCAGCAGCCCCAGGACAGGTTACAATGAGCAGTTCTTC.

The V call is TRBV6-5, the J call TRBJ2-7; TRBD1 agrees at 8 bases. This CDR3 has 14 residues. Germline CDR1 reads MNHEY; CDR2 reads SVGAGI. The ends lost 0 bases at V and 3 bases at J; junction bases unmatched: 1. In nucleotides, the CDR3 is TGTGCCAGCAGTTACTCAGGACAGGGCTACGAGCAGTACTTC. Amino acid sequence: CASSYSGQGYEQYF.

This clonotype was seen at least ten times. CDR3 amino acids: CASSDSSRGPEQFF. The CDR3, as DNA: TGTGCCAGCAGTGACTCGAGTCGCGGTCCTGAGCAGTTCTTC. This chain uses TRBV6-4 with TRBJ2-1; no clear D gene. Trimming cost V 0 bases and J 9 bases, with 12 bases left between them. This CDR3 region has 14 residues. The germline V gene encodes CDR1 MRHNA and CDR2 SNTAGT.

In DNA form, the CDR3 reads TGTGCCAGCAGGGAAGGGTCGCCGGTGACGGCGGAAGCTTTCTTT. Its translation: CASREGSPVTAEAFF. The chain has TRBV7-9 and TRBJ1-1; D not certain. V gave up 6 bases and J gave up 8 bases, with 22 bases separating them. Germline V gives CDR1 SEHNR, CDR2 FQNEAQ (reference sequence). The CDR3 contains 15 residues.

The rearrangement links TRBV12-3 or TRBV12-4 to TRBJ1-2; D remains unclear. This CDR3 has 13 amino acids. V was pared by 5 bases and J by 4 bases, with 11 bases between. The CDR3: CASSTRDGYGYTF. DNA for the CDR3: TGTGCCAGCAGTACACGAGATGGCTATGGCTACACCTTC.

This clonotype appeared a few times. V gene TRBV2 combines with J gene TRBJ1-1; D remains ambiguous. This CDR3 has 11 amino acids. Deletions cut 4 bases from V and 8 bases from J, with 8 bases between. In germline, CDR1 is SNHLY, CDR2 FYNNEI. The CDR3 protein is CASSGVNEAFF. The CDR3 DNA reads TGTGCCAGCAGTGGGGTCAACGAAGCTTTCTTT.

The chain links TRBV5-6 to TRBJ2-4; a weak D match, TRBD1 (6 bases). Germline V gives CDR1 SGHDT, CDR2 YYEEEE. V lost 4 bases and J lost 2, with 10 bases in between. This CDR3 is 14 amino acids long. The CDR3 nucleotides read TGTGCCAGCAGCCAAACAGGGCCCAAAAACATTCAGTACTTC. Amino acid sequence: CASSQTGPKNIQYF.

The chain joins TRBV6-2 or TRBV6-3 to TRBJ2-2, with a possible D match to TRBD1 (5 bases). The CDR3 extends over 15 amino acids. Trimming stripped 2 bases from V and 2 bases from J, with 9 bases between. Germline CDR1 is MNHEY and CDR2 is SVGEGT. In DNA, the CDR3 is TGTGCCAGCAGTTACCAAACAGGAAACACCGGGGAGCTGTTTTTT. This sequence encodes CASSYQTGNTGELFF.

In this sample, this clonotype turned up a few times. The V gene is TRBV29-1, the J gene TRBJ2-5; either TRBD1 or TRBD2 may supply D (5 bases each). CDR1 and CDR2 (germline): SQVTM, ANQGSEA. The CDR3 is 13 residues long. Trimming cost V 7 bases and J 8 bases, with 20 bases left between them. CDR3 DNA: TGCAGCGCCCGGGACCCGCGAGCTGACACCCAGTACTTC. This encodes CSARDPRADTQYF.